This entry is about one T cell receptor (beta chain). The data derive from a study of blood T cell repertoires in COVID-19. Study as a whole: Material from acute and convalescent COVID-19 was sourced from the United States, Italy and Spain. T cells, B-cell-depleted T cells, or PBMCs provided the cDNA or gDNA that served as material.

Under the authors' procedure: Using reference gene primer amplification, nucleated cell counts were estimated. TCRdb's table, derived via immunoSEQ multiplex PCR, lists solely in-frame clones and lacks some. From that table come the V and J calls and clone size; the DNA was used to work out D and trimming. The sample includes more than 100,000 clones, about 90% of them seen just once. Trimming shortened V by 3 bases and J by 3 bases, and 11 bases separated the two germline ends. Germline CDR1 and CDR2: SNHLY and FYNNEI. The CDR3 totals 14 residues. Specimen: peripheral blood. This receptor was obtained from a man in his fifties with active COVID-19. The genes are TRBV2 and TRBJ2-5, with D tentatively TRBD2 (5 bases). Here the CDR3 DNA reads TGTGCCAGCAGTGATAGGACTTACGAAGAGACCCAGTACTTC. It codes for CASSDRTYEETQYF.